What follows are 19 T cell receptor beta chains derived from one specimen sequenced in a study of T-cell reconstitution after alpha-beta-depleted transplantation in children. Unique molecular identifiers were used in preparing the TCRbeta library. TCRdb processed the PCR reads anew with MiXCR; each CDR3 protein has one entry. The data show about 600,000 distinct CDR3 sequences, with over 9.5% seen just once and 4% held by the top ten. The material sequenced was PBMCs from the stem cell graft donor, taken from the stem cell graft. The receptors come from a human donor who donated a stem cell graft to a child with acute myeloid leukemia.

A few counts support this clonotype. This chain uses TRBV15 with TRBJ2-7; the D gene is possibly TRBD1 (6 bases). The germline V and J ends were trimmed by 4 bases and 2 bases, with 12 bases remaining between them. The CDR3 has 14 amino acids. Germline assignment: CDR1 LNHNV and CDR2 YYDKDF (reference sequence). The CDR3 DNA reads TGTGCCACCAGCATTCCGACAGGACCCTACGAGCAGTACTTC. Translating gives CATSIPTGPYEQYF.

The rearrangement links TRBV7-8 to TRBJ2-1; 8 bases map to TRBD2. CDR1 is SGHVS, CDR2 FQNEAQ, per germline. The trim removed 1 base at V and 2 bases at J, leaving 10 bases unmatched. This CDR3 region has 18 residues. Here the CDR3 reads CASSLGFWREATYNEQFF. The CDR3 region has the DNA TGTGCCAGCAGCTTAGGATTTTGGCGGGAGGCAACCTACAATGAGCAGTTCTTC. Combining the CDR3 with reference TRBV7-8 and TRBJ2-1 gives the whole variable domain GAGVSQSPRYKVAKRGQDVALRCDPISGHVSLFWYQQALGQGPEFLTYFQNEAQLDKSGLPSDRFFAERPEGSVSTLKIQRTQQEDSAVYLCASSLGFWREATYNEQFFGPGTRLTVL.

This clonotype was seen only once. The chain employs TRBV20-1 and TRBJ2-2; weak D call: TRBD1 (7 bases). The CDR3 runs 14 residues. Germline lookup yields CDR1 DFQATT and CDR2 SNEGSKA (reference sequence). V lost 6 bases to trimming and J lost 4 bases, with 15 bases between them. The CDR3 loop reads CSAEQGGGTGELFF. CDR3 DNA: TGCAGTGCCGAGCAGGGGGGCGGCACCGGGGAGCTGTTTTTT.

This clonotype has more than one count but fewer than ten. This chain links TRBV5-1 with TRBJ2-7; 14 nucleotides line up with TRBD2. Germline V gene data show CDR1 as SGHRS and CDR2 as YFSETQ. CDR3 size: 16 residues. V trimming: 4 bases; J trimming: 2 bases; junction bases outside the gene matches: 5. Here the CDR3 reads CASSPGLAGGAYEQYF. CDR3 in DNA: TGCGCCAGCAGCCCCGGACTAGCGGGAGGTGCCTACGAGCAGTACTTC. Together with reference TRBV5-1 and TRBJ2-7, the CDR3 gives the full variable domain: KAGVTQTPRYLIKTRGQQVTLSCSPISGHRSVSWYQQTPGQGLQFLFEYFSETQRNKGNFPGRFSGRQFSNSRSEMNVSTLELGDSALYLCASSPGLAGGAYEQYFGPGTRLTVT.

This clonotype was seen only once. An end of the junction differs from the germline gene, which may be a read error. DNA for the CDR3: TGCTGTGCTCGGATGGGACTAGCGGGACTTTCCCCAACTCAAGAGACCCAGTACTTC. Translating it yields CCARMGLAGLSPTQETQYF. The chain links TRBV20-1 to TRBJ2-5; 13 nucleotides line up with TRBD2. CDR3 length: 19 residues. Germline CDR1 is DFQATT and CDR2 is SNEGSKA (reference sequence).

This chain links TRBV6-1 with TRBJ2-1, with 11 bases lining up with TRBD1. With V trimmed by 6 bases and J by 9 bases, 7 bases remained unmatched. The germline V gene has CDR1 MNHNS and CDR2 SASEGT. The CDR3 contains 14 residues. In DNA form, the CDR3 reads TGTGCCAGCAGCCCGGGACAGGGGGTTGGTGAGCAGTTCTTC. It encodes CASSPGQGVGEQFF.

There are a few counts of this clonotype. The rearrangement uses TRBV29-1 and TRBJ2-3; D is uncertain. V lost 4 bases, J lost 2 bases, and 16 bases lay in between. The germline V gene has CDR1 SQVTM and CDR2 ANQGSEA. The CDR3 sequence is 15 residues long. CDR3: CSVAPSAQVTDTQYF. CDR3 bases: TGCAGCGTTGCCCCGAGCGCCCAAGTCACAGATACGCAGTATTTT.

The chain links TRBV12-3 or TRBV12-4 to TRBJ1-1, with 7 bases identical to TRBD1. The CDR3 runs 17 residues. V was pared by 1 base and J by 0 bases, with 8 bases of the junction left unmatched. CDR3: CASSLVLLTGLNTEAFF. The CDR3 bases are TGTGCCAGCAGTTTAGTCCTATTGACAGGGCTGAACACTGAAGCTTTCTTT.

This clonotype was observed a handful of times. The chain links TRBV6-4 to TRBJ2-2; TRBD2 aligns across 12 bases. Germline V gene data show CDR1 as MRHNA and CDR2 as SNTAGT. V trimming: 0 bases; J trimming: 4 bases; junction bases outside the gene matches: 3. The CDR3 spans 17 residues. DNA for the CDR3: TGTGCCAGCAGTGACTCCGGGACTAGCGGGCCCACCGGGGAGCTGTTTTTT. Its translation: CASSDSGTSGPTGELFF.

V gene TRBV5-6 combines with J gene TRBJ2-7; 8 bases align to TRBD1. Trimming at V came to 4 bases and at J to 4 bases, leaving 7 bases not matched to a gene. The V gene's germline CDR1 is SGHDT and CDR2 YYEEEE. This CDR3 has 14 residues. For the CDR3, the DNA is TGTGCCAGCAGCGGTGGACAGGGACAGTACGAGCAGTACTTC. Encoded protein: CASSGGQGQYEQYF. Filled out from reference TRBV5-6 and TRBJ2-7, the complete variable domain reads DAGVTQSPTHLIKTRGQQVTLRCSPKSGHDTVSWYQQALGQGPQFIFQYYEEEERQRGNFPDRFSGHQFPNYSSELNVNALLLGDSALYLCASSGGQGQYEQYFGPGTRLTVT.

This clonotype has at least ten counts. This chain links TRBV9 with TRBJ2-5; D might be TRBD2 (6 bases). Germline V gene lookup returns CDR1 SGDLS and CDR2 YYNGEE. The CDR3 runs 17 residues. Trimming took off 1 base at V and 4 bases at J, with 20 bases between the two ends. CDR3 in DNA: TGTGCCAGCAGCGTATTCGGGACTCCTCAGGGCGGAGAGACCCAGTACTTC. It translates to CASSVFGTPQGGETQYF.

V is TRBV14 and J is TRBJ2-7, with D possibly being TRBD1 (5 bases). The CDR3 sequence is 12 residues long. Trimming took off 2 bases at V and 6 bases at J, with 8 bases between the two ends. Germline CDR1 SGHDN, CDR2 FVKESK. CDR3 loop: CASSQFRGEQYF. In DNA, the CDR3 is TGTGCCAGCAGCCAATTTAGGGGCGAGCAGTACTTC. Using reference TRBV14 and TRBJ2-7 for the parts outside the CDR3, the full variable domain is EAGVTQFPSHSVIEKGQTVTLRCDPISGHDNLYWYRRVMGKEIKFLLHFVKESKQDESGMPNNRFLAERTGGTYSTLKVQPAELEDSGVYFCASSQFRGEQYFGPGTRLTVT.

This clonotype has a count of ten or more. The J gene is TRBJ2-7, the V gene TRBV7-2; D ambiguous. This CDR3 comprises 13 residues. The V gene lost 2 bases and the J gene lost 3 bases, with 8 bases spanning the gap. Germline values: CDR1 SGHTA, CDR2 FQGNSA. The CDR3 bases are TGTGCCAGCAGCTTAACGGTGCGCTACGAGCAGTACTTC. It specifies CASSLTVRYEQYF.

CDR3 sequence reads: CSAPALAPQETQYF. CDR3 nucleotides: TGCAGTGCTCCGGCCCTAGCTCCCCAAGAGACCCAGTACTTC. V is TRBV20-1 and J is TRBJ2-5; D is possibly TRBD2 (5 bases). V lost 5 bases and J 1 base, leaving 14 bases between the germline ends. The V gene's germline CDR1 is DFQATT and CDR2 SNEGSKA (reference sequence). This CDR3 spans 14 amino acids.

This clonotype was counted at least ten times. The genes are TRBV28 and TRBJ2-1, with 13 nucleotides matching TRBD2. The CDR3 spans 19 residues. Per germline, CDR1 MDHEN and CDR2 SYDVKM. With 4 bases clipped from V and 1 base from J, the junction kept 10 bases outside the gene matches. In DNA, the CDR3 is TGTGCCAGCAGTTCCTGGTCGGGGACTAGCGGGAAGTCCTACAATGAGCAGTTCTTC. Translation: CASSSWSGTSGKSYNEQFF. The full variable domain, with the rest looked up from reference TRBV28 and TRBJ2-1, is DVKVTQSSRYLVKRTGEKVFLECVQDMDHENMFWYRQDPGLGLRLIYFSYDVKMKEKGDIPEGYSVSREKKERFSLILESASTNQTSMYLCASSSWSGTSGKSYNEQFFGPGTRLTVL.

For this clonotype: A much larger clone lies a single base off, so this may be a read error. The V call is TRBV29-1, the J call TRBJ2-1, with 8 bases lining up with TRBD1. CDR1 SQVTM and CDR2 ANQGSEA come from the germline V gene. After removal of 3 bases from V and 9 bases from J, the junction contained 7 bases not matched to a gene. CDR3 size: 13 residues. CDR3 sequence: CSVDNRGVGEQFF. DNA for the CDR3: TGCAGCGTTGACAACAGGGGGGTGGGTGAGCAGTTCTTC.

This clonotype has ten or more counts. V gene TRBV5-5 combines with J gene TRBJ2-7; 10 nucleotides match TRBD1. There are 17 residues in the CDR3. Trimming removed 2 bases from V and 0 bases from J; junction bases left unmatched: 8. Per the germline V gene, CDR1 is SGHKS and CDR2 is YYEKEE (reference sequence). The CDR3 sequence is CASSFRRGQGTSYEQYF. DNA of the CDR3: TGTGCCAGCAGCTTTCGCCGGGGACAGGGGACCTCCTACGAGCAGTACTTC.

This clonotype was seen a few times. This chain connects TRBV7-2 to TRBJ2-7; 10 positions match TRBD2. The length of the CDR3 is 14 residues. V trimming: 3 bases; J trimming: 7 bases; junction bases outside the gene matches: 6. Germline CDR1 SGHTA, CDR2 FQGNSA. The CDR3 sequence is CASSFKELAGEQYF. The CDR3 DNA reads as TGTGCCAGCAGCTTTAAGGAACTAGCGGGAGAGCAGTACTTC. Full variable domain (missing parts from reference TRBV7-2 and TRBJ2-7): GAGVSQSPSNKVTEKGKDVELRCDPISGHTALYWYRQSLGQGLEFLIYFQGNSAPDKSGLPSDRFSAERTGGSVSTLTIQRTQQEDSAVYLCASSFKELAGEQYFGPGTRLTVT.

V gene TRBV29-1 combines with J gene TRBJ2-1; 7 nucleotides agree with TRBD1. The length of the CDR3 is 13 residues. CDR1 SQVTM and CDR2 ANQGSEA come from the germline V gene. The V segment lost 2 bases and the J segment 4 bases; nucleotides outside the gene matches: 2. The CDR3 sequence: CSVEPGQYNEQFF. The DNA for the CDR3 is TGCAGCGTTGAACCGGGACAGTACAATGAGCAGTTCTTC.